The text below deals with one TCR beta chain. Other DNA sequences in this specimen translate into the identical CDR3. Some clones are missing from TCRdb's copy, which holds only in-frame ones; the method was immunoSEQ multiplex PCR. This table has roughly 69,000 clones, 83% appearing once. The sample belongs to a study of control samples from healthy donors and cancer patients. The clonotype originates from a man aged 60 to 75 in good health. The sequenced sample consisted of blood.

CDR3 residues: CASSVGSSGNTIYF. Here the CDR3 DNA reads TGTGCCAGCAGCGTAGGCTCCTCTGGAAACACCATATATTTT. This chain uses TRBV9 with TRBJ1-3; D uncertain. This CDR3 spans 14 amino acids. V was cut by 0 bases and J by 0 bases, with 4 bases left in between. The germline V gene has CDR1 SGDLS and CDR2 YYNGEE. The complete variable domain, with remaining parts taken from reference TRBV9 and TRBJ1-3, reads DSGVTQTPKHLITATGQRVTLRCSPRSGDLSVYWYQQSLDQGLQFLIQYYNGEERAKGNILERFSAQQFPDLHSELNLSSLELGDSALYFCASSVGSSGNTIYFGEGSWLTVV.